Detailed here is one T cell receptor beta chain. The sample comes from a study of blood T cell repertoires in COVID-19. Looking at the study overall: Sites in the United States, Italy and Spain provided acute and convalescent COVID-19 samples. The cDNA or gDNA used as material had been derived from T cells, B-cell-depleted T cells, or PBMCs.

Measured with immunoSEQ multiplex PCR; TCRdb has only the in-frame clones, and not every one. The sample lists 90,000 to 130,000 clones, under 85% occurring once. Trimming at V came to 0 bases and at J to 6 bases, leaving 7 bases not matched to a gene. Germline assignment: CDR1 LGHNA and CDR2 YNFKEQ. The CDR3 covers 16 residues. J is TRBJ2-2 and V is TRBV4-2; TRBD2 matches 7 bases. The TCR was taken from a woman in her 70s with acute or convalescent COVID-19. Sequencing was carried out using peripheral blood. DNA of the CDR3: TGTGCCAGCAGCCAAGATGCGCGGGAGAGTTCCGGGGAGCTGTTTTTT. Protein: CASSQDARESSGELFF.